These 21 T cell receptor beta chains came from one sample sequenced in a study of blood T cells in healthy people across ages. The second PCR ran about 7 to 12 cycles with a sample-barcoded 5' primer and J-beta primers. TCRdb redid the calling of the 5' RACE reads with MiXCR, one entry per CDR3 protein. This table has 1.5 million to 1.9 million distinct CDR3 sequences, 35% to 45% appearing once. Sequenced input: blood. These receptors were collected from a young woman in good health.

This clonotype was seen a few times. The CDR3 loop is CASRIEESETNYGYTF. CDR3 nucleotides: TGTGCCAGCAGGATAGAGGAAAGCGAAACTAACTATGGCTACACCTTC. This rearrangement joins TRBV11-1 to TRBJ1-2; D call uncertain. The CDR3 contains 16 residues. The V gene's germline CDR1 is SGHAT and CDR2 FQDESV (reference sequence). Trimming removed 6 bases from V and 0 bases from J, with 17 bases in between.

The chain carries TRBV6-4 and TRBJ1-1; weak D call: TRBD1 (5 bases). CDR1 is MRHNA, CDR2 SNTAGT, per germline. This CDR3 comprises 14 residues. The V gene lost 3 bases and the J gene lost 7 bases, with 15 bases spanning the gap. The CDR3 protein is CASSEGTGGGEAFF. CDR3 nucleotides: TGTGCCAGCAGTGAGGGCACGGGGGGTGGTGAAGCTTTCTTT.

Details on this clonotype: This clone may be a read error of a much larger clone one base away. The CDR3 DNA reads as TGCAGTGCACACGGGGAGGGACGCTCTGGGGCCAACGTCCTGACTTTC. It specifies CSAHGEGRSGANVLTF. This chain uses TRBV20-1 with TRBJ2-6, with 7 bases matching TRBD2. The length of the CDR3 is 16 residues. V dropped 6 bases and J dropped 0; count of bases not matched to a gene: 8. Germline assignment: CDR1 DFQATT and CDR2 SNEGSKA (reference sequence).

This clonotype was recorded a few times. V usage is TRBV14 and J usage is TRBJ2-1, with 8 bases matching TRBD1. There are 15 residues in the CDR3. V lost 1 base, J lost 2 bases, and 1 base stayed unmatched. Germline CDR1 is SGHDN and CDR2 is FVKESK. Written as DNA, the CDR3 is TGTGCCAGCAGCCAAGCAGGGGGCGCCTACAATGAGCAGTTCTTC. Amino acid sequence: CASSQAGGAYNEQFF.

This sequence joins TRBV12-3 or TRBV12-4 and TRBJ1-5, with D possibly being TRBD1 (6 bases). The V gene lost 6 bases and the J gene lost 0 bases, with 12 bases spanning the gap. The CDR3 extends over 15 amino acids. CDR3 protein: CASRSGANSNQPQHF. The CDR3 DNA follows: TGTGCCAGCAGGTCAGGGGCGAATAGCAATCAGCCCCAGCATTTT.

CDR3 sequence: CSARDGGVDEKLFF. Written as DNA, the CDR3 is TGCAGTGCTAGAGATGGGGGAGTCGATGAAAAACTGTTTTTT. The V call is TRBV20-1, the J call TRBJ1-4; D possibly corresponds to TRBD1 (5 bases). V was cut by 0 bases and J by 6 bases, with 11 bases left in between. Germline V gene data show CDR1 as DFQATT and CDR2 as SNEGSKA (reference sequence). There are 14 residues in the CDR3.

Regarding this clonotype: The junction shows a germline mismatch at one end, possibly a read error. The V gene is TRBV12-3 or TRBV12-4, the J gene TRBJ1-5; 7 nucleotides line up with TRBD1. CDR3 length: 15 amino acids. For the CDR3, the DNA is TGTGCCGGCAGTCCTCAGGGGGATGGCAATCAGCCCCAGCATTTT. It translates to CAGSPQGDGNQPQHF.

This clonotype was counted a few times. The chain employs TRBV7-2 and TRBJ2-1; 10 nucleotides match TRBD2. The germline V gene has CDR1 SGHTA and CDR2 FQGNSA. The CDR3 consists of 15 residues. After removal of 1 base from V and 9 bases from J, the junction contained 6 bases not matched to a gene. The CDR3 loop is CASSLEGLARAEQFF. DNA for the CDR3: TGTGCCAGCAGCTTAGAGGGACTAGCGAGGGCTGAGCAGTTCTTC.

The CDR3 DNA sequence: TGCAGTGCTAGAGGACAGGGATTGAACGAGCAGTACTTC. As protein: CSARGQGLNEQYF. This rearrangement joins TRBV20-1 to TRBJ2-7, with 7 bases fitting TRBD1. The germline gives CDR1 DFQATT, CDR2 SNEGSKA (reference sequence). There are 13 residues in the CDR3. Germline trimming cut 1 base from V and 5 bases from J; bases unmatched to any gene: 5.

This clonotype has more than one count but fewer than ten. The chain recombines TRBV29-1 with TRBJ1-2, with TRBD1 matching over 9 bases. Losses at the gene ends were 5 bases for V and 5 bases for J; bases not matched to a gene: 6. The length of the CDR3 is 13 residues. Looked up from germline, CDR1 is SQVTM and CDR2 is ANQGSEA. The CDR3 spells CSVLPGQGYGYTF. The CDR3 DNA follows: TGCAGCGTTCTCCCGGGACAGGGATATGGCTACACCTTC.

This clonotype turned up a few times. The chain carries TRBV12-3 or TRBV12-4 and TRBJ2-3; no clear D gene. The ends were cut back, 3 bases at V and 3 bases at J, with 13 bases in the middle. The CDR3 extends over 15 amino acids. CDR3 coding DNA: TGTGCCAGCAGTTTTGTCGAGTCTGGGACAGATACGCAGTATTTT. Translating it yields CASSFVESGTDTQYF.

This clonotype appeared a few times. This chain uses TRBV9 with TRBJ2-7; D not resolved. V was trimmed by 0 bases and J by 0 bases, leaving 10 bases between them. Germline CDR1 and CDR2: SGDLS and YYNGEE. This CDR3 spans 15 amino acids. CDR3 sequence: CASSVGSANSYEQYF. The CDR3 nucleotides are TGTGCCAGCAGCGTAGGGAGCGCGAACTCCTACGAGCAGTACTTC.

The gene calls are TRBV29-1 and TRBJ2-5, with TRBD1 matching over 9 bases. Near its end, the DNA agrees better with TRBJ2-7, so the J call may be wrong. CDR1 is SQVTM, CDR2 ANQGSEA, per germline. The CDR3 extends over 13 amino acids. The CDR3 region has the DNA TGCAGCGTTGAGGGGGACAGGGTGGGCGAGCAGTACTTC. This sequence encodes CSVEGDRVGEQYF.

The V gene is TRBV20-1, the J gene TRBJ2-1; the match to TRBD2 covers 10 bases. J was trimmed by 7 bases and V by 6 bases; bases with no gene match: 12. CDR3 length: 15 amino acids. Per the germline V gene, CDR1 is DFQATT and CDR2 is SNEGSKA (reference sequence). CDR3 sequence reads: CSANLAGGGYNEQFF. The CDR3, as DNA: TGCAGTGCCAACTTAGCGGGGGGAGGTTATAATGAGCAGTTCTTC.

This clonotype has a count of ten or more. This chain joins TRBV29-1 and TRBJ2-5; no reliable D call. With 7 bases removed from V and 5 bases from J, the gap between germline ends came to 14 bases. CDR1 and CDR2 from the germline V gene are SQVTM and ANQGSEA. CDR3 length: 12 amino acids. CDR3 sequence: CSANPHSETQYF. Written as DNA, the CDR3 is TGCAGCGCTAACCCCCATTCGGAGACCCAGTACTTC.

This clonotype has a handful of counts. V is TRBV24-1 and J is TRBJ1-2; D is unclear. CDR3 length equals 12 residues. The germline gives CDR1 KGHDR, CDR2 SFDVKD. The V end was cut by 1 base, the J end by 8 bases, with 7 bases between. The CDR3 bases are TGTGCCACCAGTGATTTACTAGGAGGCTACACCTTC. Amino acids: CATSDLLGGYTF.

The chain joins TRBV7-2 to TRBJ2-3, with a tentative D call TRBD2 (6 bases). V was trimmed by 5 bases and J by 5 bases, leaving 14 bases between them. Per germline, CDR1 SGHTA and CDR2 FQGNSA. The CDR3 is made up of 14 amino acids. CDR3 bases: TGTGCCAGCAGCGTTTCGCGGGACGGAGATACGCAGTATTTT. Its protein product is CASSVSRDGDTQYF.

V and J are TRBV20-1 and TRBJ1-2, with 9 bases lining up with TRBD1. Germline V CDR1 and CDR2: DFQATT, SNEGSKA (reference sequence). Trimming took 6 bases from V and 5 from J; bases not matched to a gene: 10. This CDR3 spans 14 amino acids. This chain's CDR3 is CSATGTGKEYGYTF. The CDR3 DNA is TGCAGTGCCACCGGGACAGGGAAGGAATATGGCTACACCTTC.

The V and J genes are TRBV7-9 and TRBJ1-1; 8 nucleotides align to TRBD1. Looked up from germline, CDR1 is SEHNR and CDR2 is FQNEAQ (reference sequence). The V segment lost 3 bases and the J segment 7 bases; nucleotides outside the gene matches: 4. The CDR3 has 13 amino acids. DNA of the CDR3: TGTGCCAGCAGCTTGGGACAGGTTTTTGAAGCTTTCTTT. It codes for CASSLGQVFEAFF.

This clonotype was counted a few times. A much more abundant neighbour one base away suggests this may be a read error. The chain joins TRBV18 to TRBJ2-5; D is ambiguous. The CDR3 consists of 13 residues. Per germline, CDR1 KGHSH and CDR2 LQKENI. The CDR3 DNA follows: TGTGCCAGCGCACCATCGGGTCAAGAGACCCAGTACTTC. It translates to CASAPSGQETQYF.

This clonotype was recorded a few times. The V gene is TRBV2, the J gene TRBJ2-1; 14 bases agree with TRBD2. The germline V gene has CDR1 SNHLY and CDR2 FYNNEI. CDR3 length: 15 amino acids. V trimming: 7 bases; J trimming: 5 bases; junction bases outside the gene matches: 4. The CDR3: CASKGLAGANNEQFF. CDR3 sequence (DNA): TGTGCCAGCAAGGGACTAGCGGGGGCAAACAATGAGCAGTTCTTC.